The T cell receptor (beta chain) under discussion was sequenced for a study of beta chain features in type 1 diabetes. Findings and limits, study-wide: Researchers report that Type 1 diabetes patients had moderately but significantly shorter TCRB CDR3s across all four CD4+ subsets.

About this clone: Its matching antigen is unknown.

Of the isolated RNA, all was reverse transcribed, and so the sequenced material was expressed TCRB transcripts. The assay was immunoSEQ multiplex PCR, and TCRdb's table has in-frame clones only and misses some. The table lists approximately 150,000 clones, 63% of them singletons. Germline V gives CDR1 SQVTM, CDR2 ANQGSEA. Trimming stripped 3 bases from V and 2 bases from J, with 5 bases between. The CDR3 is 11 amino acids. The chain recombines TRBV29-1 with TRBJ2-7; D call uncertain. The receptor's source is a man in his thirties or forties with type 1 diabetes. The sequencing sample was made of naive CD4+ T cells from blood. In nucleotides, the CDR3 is TGCAGCGTTGAGGAAACCTACGAGCAGTACTTC. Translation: CSVEETYEQYF.